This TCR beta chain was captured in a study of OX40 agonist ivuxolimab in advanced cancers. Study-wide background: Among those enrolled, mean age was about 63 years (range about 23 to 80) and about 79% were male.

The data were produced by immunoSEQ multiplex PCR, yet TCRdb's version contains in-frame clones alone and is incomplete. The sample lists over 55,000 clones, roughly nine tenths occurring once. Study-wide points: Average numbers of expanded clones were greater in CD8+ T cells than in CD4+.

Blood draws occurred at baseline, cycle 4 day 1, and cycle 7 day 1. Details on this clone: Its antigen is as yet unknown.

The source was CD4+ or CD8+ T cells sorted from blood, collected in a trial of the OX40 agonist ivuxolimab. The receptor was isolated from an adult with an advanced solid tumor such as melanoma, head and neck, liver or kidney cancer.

The CDR3 DNA reads as TGTGCCAGCATGGCTAACTATGGCTACACCTTC. Residues: CASMANYGYTF. The gene calls are TRBV6-5 and TRBJ1-2; D is ambiguous. The CDR3 is 11 amino acids. V lost 7 bases and J 0 bases, leaving 3 bases between the germline ends. Germline V CDR1 and CDR2: MNHEY, SVGAGI.